What follows are 26 T cell receptor beta chains derived from one specimen sequenced in a study of metastatic and nonmetastatic thyroid tumors. TCRdb re-called the PCR reads via MiXCR. Of under 60,000 clones detected, roughly 23% appear once; the ten largest clones hold approximately 3.8%. Thyroid surgery was preceded by no treatment in any patient. The sample consisted of blood. The source is a male donor with papillary thyroid cancer or a benign thyroid nodule (not recorded which). Some clones in this sample may be carry-over from other donors' samples.

The gene calls are TRBV3-1 and TRBJ2-2; possibly TRBD2 for D (6 bases). The germline V gene has CDR1 LGHDT and CDR2 YNNKEL (reference sequence). The CDR3 spans 15 residues. V was cut by 5 bases and J by 2 bases, with 12 bases left in between. The CDR3 is CASSKRDLNTGELFF. CDR3 sequence (DNA): TGTGCCAGCAGCAAAAGGGACTTAAACACCGGGGAGCTGTTTTTT.

This clone was found many times. The chain uses TRBV11-2 and TRBJ2-1, with TRBD1 as a possible D gene (5 bases). This CDR3 is built from 17 residues. Per germline, CDR1 SGHAT and CDR2 FQNNGV. The V end lost 5 bases, the J end lost 6 bases, and 23 bases lay between the germline ends. CDR3: CASSSLWGSGNGNEQFF. Here the CDR3 DNA reads TGTGCCAGCAGCAGCCTTTGGGGCAGTGGGAACGGCAATGAGCAGTTCTTC.

This clone was seen many times. The rearrangement links TRBV20-1 to TRBJ2-7; TRBD1 is a possible D gene (6 bases). CDR1 and CDR2 from the germline V gene are DFQATT and SNEGSKA (reference sequence). The CDR3 spans 11 residues. Trimming shortened V by 3 bases and J by 3 bases, and 6 bases separated the two germline ends. The chain's CDR3 is CSARDSYEQYF. The CDR3 bases are TGCAGTGCTAGGGACAGCTACGAGCAGTACTTC.

Turning to this clone: At one of its ends the junction is not consistent with the germline gene, which may arise from a read error. This sample also contains other DNA sequences that code for the same CDR3. The chain has TRBV7-3 and TRBJ2-3; TRBD2 agrees at 8 bases. The length of the CDR3 is 15 residues. Germline V CDR1 and CDR2: SGHTA, FQGTGA. The DNA for the CDR3 is TGTGCCAGCAGCCTAACTAGCGGTCGGACAGATACGCAGTATTTT. Translating gives CASSLTSGRTDTQYF.

The table lists this clone with many counts. The chain joins TRBV20-1 to TRBJ2-7, with TRBD1 identical over 9 bases. This CDR3 region has 14 residues. V lost 6 bases to trimming and J lost 3 bases; unmatched junction nucleotides: 9. Germline V gene sequence: CDR1 DFQATT, CDR2 SNEGSKA (reference sequence). CDR3 DNA sequence: TGCAGTGCGGAAGTACAGGGGGCCGACTACGAGCAGTACTTC. It yields the protein CSAEVQGADYEQYF.

This clone has at least ten counts. The chain uses TRBV7-9 and TRBJ1-5, with 9 positions matching TRBD1. There are 18 residues in the CDR3. V lost 1 base, J lost 1 base, and 8 bases stayed unmatched. Germline values: CDR1 SEHNR, CDR2 FQNEAQ (reference sequence). In nucleotides, the CDR3 is TGTGCCAGCAGCTTAGTGTTTGGGGACAGGGAGAGCAATCAGCCCCAGCATTTT. Amino acid sequence: CASSLVFGDRESNQPQHF.

This clone was found many times. The CDR3 sequence: CASSVAGGEQFF. CDR3 DNA sequence: TGTGCCAGCAGTGTAGCAGGTGGTGAGCAGTTCTTC. The rearrangement uses TRBV2 and TRBJ2-1; the D is unclear. Germline V lookup: CDR1 SNHLY, CDR2 FYNNEI. The CDR3 consists of 12 residues. The V end lost 4 bases, the J end lost 9 bases, and 10 bases lay between the germline ends.

As for this clone: A read error may produce the germline difference seen at one junction end. The genes are TRBV30 and TRBJ2-1; 8 bases fit TRBD2. Germline-derived CDR1 and CDR2 are GTSNPN and SVGIG (reference sequence). There are 13 residues in the CDR3. The CDR3 nucleotides read TGTCCCTGGCGTGGCGGGAGGATGGATGAGCAGTTCTTC. It yields the protein CPWRGGRMDEQFF.

This clone was detected only once. A much larger clone sits a single nucleotide away, making a read error possible. V usage is TRBV7-9 and J usage is TRBJ2-5; the D is unclear. The CDR3 sequence is 15 residues long. The V end was cut by 2 bases, the J end by 5 bases, with 15 bases between. The germline V gene encodes CDR1 SEHNR and CDR2 FQNEAQ (reference sequence). Written as DNA, the CDR3 is TGTGCCAGCAGCTTAACTCAGCGAGATCTCGAGACCCAGTACTTC. Encoded protein: CASSLTQRDLETQYF.

This clone appeared many times. The CDR3 is CASSMGGYGYTF. The CDR3 DNA follows: TGTGCCAGTAGTATGGGGGGCTATGGCTACACCTTC. This chain joins TRBV19 and TRBJ1-2, with D perhaps TRBD1 (5 bases). Trimming removed 3 bases from V and 4 bases from J, with 6 bases in between. Per germline, CDR1 LNHDA and CDR2 SQIVND (reference sequence). The CDR3 extends over 12 amino acids. Using reference TRBV19 and TRBJ1-2 for the parts outside the CDR3, the full variable domain is DGGITQSPKYLFRKEGQNVTLSCEQNLNHDAMYWYRQDPGQGLRLIYYSQIVNDFQKGDIAEGYSVSREKKESFPLTVTSAQKNPTAFYLCASSMGGYGYTFGSGTRLTVV.

This clone was seen ten or more times. The chain joins TRBV9 to TRBJ2-5, with 12 bases lining up with TRBD2. The CDR3 sequence is 15 residues long. After removal of 3 bases from V and 2 bases from J, the junction contained 2 bases not matched to a gene. Germline CDR1 SGDLS, CDR2 YYNGEE. CDR3 nucleotides: TGTGCCAGCAGCGCGCTAGCGGGGGGGCAAGAGACCCAGTACTTC. Translated: CASSALAGGQETQYF.

Remarks on this clone: The junction and the germline gene differ at one end; a read error may be behind it. The J gene is TRBJ2-1, the V gene TRBV5-1, with a possible D match to TRBD2 (5 bases). Germline V CDR1 and CDR2: SGHRS, YFSETQ. The length of the CDR3 is 15 residues. The CDR3 reads CASSITRGPYNEQSF. CDR3 bases: TGCGCCAGCAGCATCACTAGAGGGCCATACAATGAGCAGTCCTTC.

Regarding this clone: Compared with germline, one end of the junction differs, possibly owing to a read error. V is TRBV5-1 and J is TRBJ2-2, with D perhaps matching TRBD1 or TRBD2 (5 bases each). The CDR3 is 15 residues long. Germline V gene data show CDR1 as SGHRS and CDR2 as YFSETQ. The CDR3 reads CASTAVGHVAGDLFF. The CDR3 coding sequence is TGCGCCAGCACGGCGGTCGGACATGTGGCCGGGGATCTGTTTTTT.

This clone was observed at least ten times. This chain joins TRBV7-6 and TRBJ1-3; 7 nucleotides align to TRBD1. CDR3 size: 15 residues. V was pared by 5 bases and J by 4 bases, with 8 bases of the junction left unmatched. From germline, CDR1 is SGHVS and CDR2 FNYEAQ. In DNA, the CDR3 is TGTGCCAGCAGCCCAACAGGGGCTTCGGGAAACACCATATATTTT. It yields the protein CASSPTGASGNTIYF.

This clone turned up a few times. An end of the junction does not agree with germline; a read error may underlie this. In DNA form, the CDR3 reads TGTGCCATCAGTTTGGTCGGCTACGAGCATTACTTC. Its translation is CAISLVGYEHYF. The V and J genes are TRBV12-3 or TRBV12-4 and TRBJ2-7; D gene unclear. This CDR3 contains 12 residues.

The gene calls are TRBV5-6 and TRBJ2-2; perhaps TRBD1 as D (6 bases). The V gene lost 0 bases and the J gene lost 7 bases, with 10 bases spanning the gap. In germline, CDR1 is SGHDT, CDR2 YYEEEE. CDR3 length equals 14 residues. The CDR3 sequence: CASSLDQGLGELFF. CDR3 DNA: TGTGCCAGCAGCTTGGATCAGGGGCTCGGGGAGCTGTTTTTT.

The chain uses TRBV20-1 and TRBJ1-5; D perhaps matches TRBD1 (6 bases). The germline gives CDR1 DFQATT, CDR2 SNEGSKA (reference sequence). V lost 5 bases and J lost 0, with 11 bases in between. The CDR3 consists of 14 residues. The CDR3 region has the DNA TGCAGTGCTCAGCGGGGGCCTAGCAATCAGCCCCAGCATTTT. It yields the protein CSAQRGPSNQPQHF.

This clone was seen many times. The J gene is TRBJ1-1, the V gene TRBV6-1; TRBD1 might be the D (6 bases). CDR1 and CDR2 (germline): MNHNS, SASEGT. V lost 8 bases and J lost 5, with 18 bases in between. There are 14 residues in the CDR3. CDR3 DNA sequence: TGTGCCAGCCGCGTGGGGGGCAGTGCGACTGAAGCTTTCTTT. Its protein is CASRVGGSATEAFF.

V and J are TRBV6-6 and TRBJ2-6, with TRBD1 as a possible D gene (6 bases). V was cut by 4 bases and J by 0 bases, with 7 bases left in between. The CDR3 spans 15 residues. Germline-derived CDR1 and CDR2 are MNHNY and SVGAGI (reference sequence). CDR3 sequence (DNA): TGTGCCAGCAGTTGGACAGTCTCTGGGGCCAACGTCCTGACTTTC. This sequence encodes CASSWTVSGANVLTF.

The chain recombines TRBV28 with TRBJ1-6; no clear D. Trimming removed 11 bases from V and 3 bases from J, with 11 bases in between. This CDR3 is 13 amino acids long. Germline-derived CDR1 and CDR2 are MDHEN and SYDVKM. The CDR3 sequence: CAGATDYNSPLHF. DNA for the CDR3: TGTGCCGGCGCTACAGACTATAATTCACCCCTCCACTTT.

With regard to this clone: One base away lies a much larger clone, so this may be a sequencing read error. The rearrangement links TRBV5-1 to TRBJ1-2, with unresolved D. CDR1 SGHRS and CDR2 YFSETQ come from the germline V gene. The CDR3 has 14 amino acids. V was shortened by 0 bases and J by 4 bases, with 10 bases between the two germline ends. As DNA, the CDR3 is TGCGCCAGCAGCTTGGACCATCCGAGCTATGGCTACACCTTC. Residues: CASSLDHPSYGYTF.

This clone was observed many times. V gene TRBV15 combines with J gene TRBJ1-6; TRBD1 agrees at 9 bases. Germline CDR1 and CDR2: LNHNV and YYDKDF (reference sequence). The CDR3 runs 15 residues. V trimming: 0 bases; J trimming: 9 bases; junction bases outside the gene matches: 3. CDR3 DNA: TGTGCCACCAGCAGAGACCTGGACAGGGGTTCACCCCTCCACTTT. This codes for CATSRDLDRGSPLHF.

This clone was seen at least ten times. The rearrangement joins TRBV6-2 or TRBV6-3 to TRBJ2-3, with D uncertain. V gave up 10 bases and J gave up 1 base, with 12 bases separating them. This CDR3 is built from 13 residues. CDR1 is MNHEY and CDR2 is SVGEGT in the germline V gene. The CDR3 loop is CAIRYAGTDTQYF. CDR3 sequence (DNA): TGTGCCATCCGCTACGCCGGCACAGATACGCAGTATTTT.

V is TRBV11-2 and J is TRBJ2-3; no firm D call. The CDR3 runs 15 residues. With 5 bases removed from V and 2 bases from J, the gap between germline ends came to 14 bases. Germline-derived CDR1 and CDR2 are SGHAT and FQNNGV. The chain's CDR3 is CASSPERPDTDTQYF. The CDR3 nucleotides read TGTGCCAGCAGCCCAGAAAGACCGGACACAGATACGCAGTATTTT.

This chain links TRBV12-3 or TRBV12-4 with TRBJ1-3, with D possibly matching TRBD1 (5 bases). Trimming removed 8 bases at V and 1 base at J, with 9 bases between. CDR3 length: 13 amino acids. Here the CDR3 DNA reads TGTGCCAGCGTGGGGGGGTCTGGAAACACCATATATTTT. Amino acids: CASVGGSGNTIYF.

This clone has ten or more counts. The chain employs TRBV5-4 and TRBJ2-1, with no clear D. V lost 0 bases, J lost 9 bases, and 7 bases lay in between. The length of the CDR3 is 12 residues. The germline V gene has CDR1 SGHNT and CDR2 YYREEE (reference sequence). For the CDR3, the DNA is TGTGCCAGCAGCTTGGGTAGTAGTGAGCAGTTCTTC. Translation gives CASSLGSSEQFF.